The source of this T cell receptor (beta chain) is a study of CD8 T cells in Susac syndrome. Study-wide findings and caveats: Susac syndrome CD4+ T cell repertoires showed no clonal expansion.

Notes on this clonotype: Its antigen is unidentified.

The CDR3 totals 12 residues. CDR1 is KGHDR and CDR2 is SFDVKD in the germline V gene. V lost 0 bases and J lost 9, with 5 bases in between. From blood CD8+ and CD4+ T cells, the TCR beta chain was sequenced. Random-hexamer reverse transcription was applied to about 0.5 to 1 ug RNA. With immunoSEQ multiplex PCR, TCR beta CDR3 was amplified across 54 Vbeta and 13 Jbeta. One entry per CDR3 protein results from TCRdb running MiXCR on the immunoSEQ multiplex PCR reads. This table holds roughly 250,000 distinct CDR3 sequences, less than 96% found once. The clonotype comes from a human donor with Susac syndrome. The sequenced sample was CD4+ T cells from PBMCs. The chain carries TRBV24-1 and TRBJ1-5; D remains unclear. The CDR3 loop is CATSDLAGPQHF. The DNA for the CDR3 is TGTGCCACCAGTGATTTGGCGGGGCCCCAGCATTTT.